There are a few counts of the clone carrying this T cell receptor (beta chain). Trimming removed 0 bases at V and 3 bases at J, with 13 bases between. The CDR3 is 16 amino acids. The germline V gene has CDR1 LGHNA and CDR2 YNFKEQ. The data derive from a study of cytomegalovirus exposure and HLA in healthy donors. The PCR had 60 Vbeta and 13 Jbeta primers. Sequenced by immunoSEQ multiplex PCR; TCRdb stores in-frame clones only, minus some. The repertoire has approximately 100,000 clones, roughly three quarters of them found once; the top ten carry under 13%. V usage is TRBV4-2 and J usage is TRBJ2-3, with a weak D call TRBD1 (6 bases). Material: PBMCs. The TCR was taken from a man aged 35 to 55 in good health and CMV-seropositive. The CDR3 DNA sequence: TGTGCCAGCAGCCAAGAGGTACAGGGAACTACAGATACGCAGTATTTT. Translating it yields CASSQEVQGTTDTQYF.